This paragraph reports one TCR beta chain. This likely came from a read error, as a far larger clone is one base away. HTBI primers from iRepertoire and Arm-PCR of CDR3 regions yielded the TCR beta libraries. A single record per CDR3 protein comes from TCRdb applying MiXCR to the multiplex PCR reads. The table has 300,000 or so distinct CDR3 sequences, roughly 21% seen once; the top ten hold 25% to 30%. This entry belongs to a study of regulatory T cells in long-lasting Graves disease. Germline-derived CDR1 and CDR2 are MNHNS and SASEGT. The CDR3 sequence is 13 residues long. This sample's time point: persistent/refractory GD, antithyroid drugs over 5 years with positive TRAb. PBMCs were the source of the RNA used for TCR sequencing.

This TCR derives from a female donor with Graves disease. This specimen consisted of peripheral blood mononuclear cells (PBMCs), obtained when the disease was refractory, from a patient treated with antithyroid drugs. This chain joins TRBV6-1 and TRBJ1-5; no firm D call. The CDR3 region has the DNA TGTGCCGGCAGTGTGGCAGTCAATCAGCCCCAGCATTTT. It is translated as CAGSVAVNQPQHF.